What follows are 9 T cell receptor beta chains derived from one specimen sequenced in a study of response to subunit inactivated influenza vaccine. TCRdb redid the calling of the RT-PCR reads with MiXCR, one entry per CDR3 protein. The table has just under 550,000 distinct CDR3 sequences, approximately 20% seen once; the top ten hold around 2.8%. In addition, the sample was reused for a study of T cells expressing NK-cell markers. That study adds: Beta-chain TCR cDNA was generated via 5'RACE template switching with UMIs.

Sequencing used CD4+ T cells sorted from PBMCs, obtained 11 to 12 days after vaccination. Source of these receptors: a man aged 50 to 60 who received an inactivated influenza vaccine.

This clonotype has at least ten counts. The chain carries TRBV30 and TRBJ2-4, with D unclear. The germline V gene has CDR1 GTSNPN and CDR2 SVGIG (reference sequence). Trimming took off 3 bases at V and 9 bases at J, with 12 bases between the two ends. This CDR3 is built from 12 residues. This CDR3 is CAWSPEWSIQYF. The CDR3 coding sequence is TGTGCCTGGAGCCCGGAGTGGAGCATTCAGTACTTC. Based on the CDR3 plus reference TRBV30 and TRBJ2-4, the full variable domain is SQTIHQWPATLVQPVGSPLSLECTVEGTSNPNLYWYRQAAGRGLQLLFYSVGIGQISSEVPQNLSASRPQDRQFILSSKKLLLSDSGFYLCAWSPEWSIQYFGAGTRLSVL.

V gene TRBV12-3 or TRBV12-4 combines with J gene TRBJ2-7; D is undetermined. The CDR3 runs to 13 residues. The V end was cut by 3 bases, the J end by 0 bases, with 6 bases between. The CDR3 loop reads CASSFAASYEQYF. CDR3 coding DNA: TGTGCCAGCAGTTTTGCGGCCTCCTACGAGCAGTACTTC.

This clonotype came up a few times. The chain combines TRBV20-1 with TRBJ2-5, with D perhaps being TRBD1 or TRBD2 (6 bases each). Germline CDR1 is DFQATT and CDR2 is SNEGSKA (reference sequence). The CDR3 has 16 residues. Trimming left V 0 bases short and J 5 bases short, with 19 bases between. In DNA, the CDR3 is TGCAGTGCTAGAGATGGGGGGCGGGTTCCCCGGGAGACCCAGTACTTC. Its protein product is CSARDGGRVPRETQYF.

The gene calls are TRBV6-2 or TRBV6-3 and TRBJ2-3; TRBD2 agrees at 9 bases. Trimming removed 5 bases from V and 5 bases from J; junction bases left unmatched: 8. CDR1 and CDR2 (germline): MNHEY, SVGEGT. CDR3 size: 15 residues. CDR3 bases: TGTGCCAGCAGTGGATTAGCGGGGGCGTTAGATACGCAGTATTTT. This translates into CASSGLAGALDTQYF.

This chain links TRBV7-2 with TRBJ2-7, with TRBD2 matching 7 bases. Per germline, CDR1 SGHTA and CDR2 FQGNSA. V trimming: 1 base; J trimming: 3 bases; junction bases outside the gene matches: 12. The CDR3 extends over 17 amino acids. DNA of the CDR3: TGTGCCAGCAGCTTAGTACCCCAGCGGGGAGCATACTACGAGCAGTACTTC. Its protein is CASSLVPQRGAYYEQYF.

The CDR3 DNA follows: TGTGCCAGCAGGCAATTACGGGTGAAGGCCCACGAGCAGTACTTC. It encodes CASRQLRVKAHEQYF. The J gene is TRBJ2-7, the V gene TRBV11-2; D unresolved. The germline V gene has CDR1 SGHAT and CDR2 FQNNGV. Trimming cost V 6 bases and J 5 bases, with 20 bases left between them. The CDR3 is 15 residues long.

This clonotype was seen only a few times. The chain is built from TRBV6-2 or TRBV6-3 and TRBJ2-2, with TRBD2 identical over 10 bases. This CDR3 comprises 14 residues. V lost 7 bases and J lost 3; bases outside the gene matches: 2. The V gene's germline CDR1 is MNHEY and CDR2 SVGEGT. The CDR3 DNA reads TGTGCCAGCAACCTAGCGGGAGACACCGGGGAGCTGTTTTTT. It codes for CASNLAGDTGELFF.

This CDR3 reads CASSLLGAGGPSDTQYF. The CDR3 nucleotides are TGTGCCAGCAGCTTGCTCGGAGCGGGAGGGCCCTCAGATACGCAGTATTTT. This chain links TRBV5-6 with TRBJ2-3; 10 bases align to TRBD2. Trimming cost V 1 base and J 4 bases; bases outside gene matches: 9. Germline CDR1 and CDR2: SGHDT and YYEEEE. The CDR3 contains 17 residues.

This clonotype was recorded many times. The chain is built from TRBV12-3 or TRBV12-4 and TRBJ2-5, with 12 nucleotides matching TRBD2. Trimming took 6 bases from V and 1 from J; bases not matched to a gene: 12. The CDR3 consists of 18 residues. The CDR3 DNA reads as TGTGCCAGCAGATCCCACTCCGGGACTAGCGGGCCCCAAGAGACCCAGTACTTC. Its translation: CASRSHSGTSGPQETQYF.